Shown below are 22 T cell receptor beta chains from a single sample sequenced in a study of PD-1 blockade in classical Hodgkin lymphoma. TCRdb keeps only in-frame clones here, not all; method: immunoSEQ multiplex PCR. Of roughly 41,000 clones in the sample, roughly 80% were seen once. Relapses following autologous stem cell transplantation were seen in all patients, with brentuximab vedotin exposure varying. This sample comprised peripheral blood mononuclear cells (PBMCs), obtained at baseline. These TCRs come from a human donor with classical Hodgkin lymphoma.

On this clone itself: One end of the junction is discordant with germline, which a read error may explain. The chain employs TRBV6-5 and TRBJ2-7; TRBD1 matches at 7 bases. Germline V CDR1 and CDR2: MNHEY, SVGAGI. The CDR3 length is 15 residues. The CDR3 spells CASSYAGTDSYEQCF. The DNA for the CDR3 is TGTGCCAGCAGTTACGCCGGGACAGACTCCTACGAGCAGTGCTTC.

This chain links TRBV6-6 with TRBJ1-1; no clear D gene. Germline V lookup: CDR1 MNHNY, CDR2 SVGAGI (reference sequence). V lost 2 bases and J lost 5, with 6 bases in between. The CDR3 covers 12 residues. CDR3 bases: TGTGCCAGCAGTTACCAGGAAACTGAAGCTTTCTTT. The encoded protein is CASSYQETEAFF.

This chain uses TRBV6-5 with TRBJ1-1, with TRBD1 as a possible D gene (5 bases). Trimming removed 4 bases at V and 11 bases at J, with 17 bases between. Looked up from germline, CDR1 is MNHEY and CDR2 is SVGAGI. The CDR3 runs 13 residues. The CDR3 DNA is TGTGCCAGCAGTTTTAGCGTCGGGGGAGGTGCTTTCTTT. Amino acid sequence: CASSFSVGGGAFF.

The chain links TRBV6-5 to TRBJ2-6; D is perhaps TRBD2 (6 bases). This CDR3 is built from 16 residues. Per germline, CDR1 MNHEY and CDR2 SVGAGI. Trimming pared 0 bases from V and 3 bases from J, leaving 9 bases between. The CDR3 DNA is TGTGCCAGCAGTTACTCGGCGGGGCTTGGGGCCAACGTCCTGACTTTC. This sequence encodes CASSYSAGLGANVLTF.

This chain uses TRBV19 with TRBJ2-1; the match to TRBD2 covers 8 bases. The CDR3 loop spans 15 amino acids. CDR1 and CDR2 from the germline V gene are LNHDA and SQIVND (reference sequence). The junction had 3 bases not matched to a gene; V was cut back by 2 bases and J by 3 bases. As DNA, the CDR3 is TGTGCCAGTAGTATAATCGGGACTAGCTACAATGAGCAGTTCTTC. It yields the protein CASSIIGTSYNEQFF.

The chain is built from TRBV6-6 and TRBJ1-5; 9 bases agree with TRBD1. Germline CDR1 MNHNY, CDR2 SVGAGI (reference sequence). V lost 6 bases to trimming and J lost 1 base; unmatched junction nucleotides: 7. CDR3 size: 16 residues. Here the CDR3 reads CASRLRGQGSNQPQHF. The CDR3 DNA follows: TGTGCCAGCAGGCTACGCGGACAGGGGAGCAATCAGCCCCAGCATTTT.

This clone was observed once. This rearrangement joins TRBV7-2 to TRBJ1-2; no definite D call. The CDR3 sequence is 14 residues long. Between the trimmed V and J ends, which lost 1 base and 8 bases, there was a span of 14 bases. Germline V lookup: CDR1 SGHTA, CDR2 FQGNSA. In DNA form, the CDR3 reads TGTGCCAGCAGCTTAGTCCGGGGAGGTGGGGGCTACACCTTC. Translated, it gives CASSLVRGGGGYTF.

The chain uses TRBV7-3 and TRBJ2-5, with 9 bases matching TRBD1. J was trimmed by 2 bases and V by 6 bases; bases with no gene match: 10. The CDR3 runs to 16 residues. Germline CDR1 SGHTA, CDR2 FQGTGA. For the CDR3, the DNA is TGTGCCAGCAGTCTCGGGGGGACAGGGATTCAAGAGACCCAGTACTTC. It codes for CASSLGGTGIQETQYF.

The chain uses TRBV11-2 and TRBJ2-7, with D hard to call. The CDR3 contains 13 residues. Germline V CDR1 and CDR2: SGHAT, FQNNGV. V was trimmed by 11 bases and J by 0 bases, leaving 14 bases between them. The CDR3 bases are TGTGCCGTCCAGGCCAAGAGCTCCTACGAGCAGTACTTC. It specifies CAVQAKSSYEQYF.

The chain carries TRBV19 and TRBJ2-7; no clear D gene. Germline V gives CDR1 LNHDA, CDR2 SQIVND (reference sequence). The V end lost 1 base, the J end lost 1 base, and 8 bases lay between the germline ends. The CDR3 is 14 amino acids. The CDR3 sequence is CASSIVGSSYEQYF. CDR3 DNA sequence: TGTGCCAGTAGTATAGTGGGCAGTTCCTACGAGCAGTACTTC.

The chain links TRBV7-2 to TRBJ1-5; D unclear. The germline V gene encodes CDR1 SGHTA and CDR2 FQGNSA. The CDR3 contains 15 residues. The V gene lost 3 bases and the J gene lost 0 bases, with 9 bases spanning the gap. The CDR3 spells CASSFVVNSNQPQHF. The CDR3 DNA follows: TGTGCCAGCAGCTTTGTGGTCAATAGCAATCAGCCCCAGCATTTT.

This clone was picked up many times. CDR3 nucleotide sequence: TGTGCCAGCAGTTTGGGGCGGATGAACACTGAAGCTTTCTTT. This codes for CASSLGRMNTEAFF. This sequence joins TRBV28 and TRBJ1-1, with D maybe TRBD1 (5 bases). The CDR3 runs to 14 residues. Germline loops: CDR1 MDHEN, CDR2 SYDVKM. Trimming took 3 bases from V and 0 from J, leaving 8 bases between them.

This clone was counted once. CDR3: CASSVKGGPADTQYF. Written as DNA, the CDR3 is TGTGCCAGCAGCGTAAAAGGAGGACCAGCAGATACGCAGTATTTT. This chain links TRBV9 with TRBJ2-3; D is possibly TRBD2 (5 bases). The V gene's germline CDR1 is SGDLS and CDR2 YYNGEE. V was clipped by 1 base and J by 4 bases, with 13 bases between them. The CDR3 runs to 15 residues.

This clone was counted once. The chain couples TRBV19 to TRBJ2-7; 7 bases are a match to TRBD2. Unmatched junction bases numbered 3, after V lost 4 bases and J lost 3 bases. The CDR3 is 13 residues long. Germline V gene lookup returns CDR1 LNHDA and CDR2 SQIVND (reference sequence). The CDR3 DNA reads as TGTGCCAGTAGTAGCGGGAGAGTCTACGAGCAGTACTTC. The encoded protein is CASSSGRVYEQYF.

For the CDR3, the DNA is TGTGCCAGCAGTTGGGTAGGGGGTTCCTACGAGCAGTACTTC. It codes for CASSWVGGSYEQYF. The rearrangement uses TRBV6-5 and TRBJ2-7; TRBD1 is a possible D gene (6 bases). The CDR3 has 14 amino acids. Trimming removed 4 bases at V and 1 base at J, with 11 bases between. CDR1 is MNHEY, CDR2 SVGAGI, per germline.

The chain has TRBV2 and TRBJ1-1, with D hard to call. Between the trimmed V and J ends, which lost 4 bases and 8 bases, there was a span of 17 bases. Germline CDR1 is SNHLY and CDR2 is FYNNEI. CDR3 length: 14 amino acids. CDR3 bases: TGTGCCAGCAGTGCTAGGAGTGGCCGGGAGGAAGCTTTCTTT. Translating it yields CASSARSGREEAFF.

The genes are TRBV30 and TRBJ1-1; no definite D call. CDR1 and CDR2 (germline): GTSNPN, SVGIG (reference sequence). Trimming removed 3 bases at V and 4 bases at J, with 15 bases between. This CDR3 has 14 amino acids. The CDR3 nucleotides are TGTGCCTGGAGCTATTGGGCAGAAGGCACTGAAGCTTTCTTT. Translated, it gives CAWSYWAEGTEAFF.

The V call is TRBV11-2, the J call TRBJ2-7; D may be TRBD2 (6 bases). V was pared by 5 bases and J by 2 bases, with 10 bases between. The CDR3 extends over 13 amino acids. Germline V lookup: CDR1 SGHAT, CDR2 FQNNGV. For the CDR3, the DNA is TGTGCCAGCAGCCTCCGGAGGGCCTACGAGCAGTACTTC. Its protein product is CASSLRRAYEQYF.

This clone turned up a few times. The genes are TRBV19 and TRBJ2-7; 7 bases fit TRBD2. Trimming took 4 bases from V and 4 from J; bases not matched to a gene: 4. This CDR3 is 13 amino acids long. Germline lookup yields CDR1 LNHDA and CDR2 SQIVND (reference sequence). The DNA of the CDR3 is TGTGCCAGTAGTAACCGCGGGGGATACGAGCAGTACTTC. Translated, it gives CASSNRGGYEQYF.

This CDR3 is CASSLRTSEDTQYF. The CDR3 coding sequence is TGCGCCAGCAGCTTGAGAACTAGCGAAGATACGCAGTATTTT. This chain links TRBV5-1 with TRBJ2-3, with 7 bases fitting TRBD2. CDR3 length equals 14 residues. Germline values: CDR1 SGHRS, CDR2 YFSETQ. With 1 base clipped from V and 5 bases from J, the junction kept 4 bases outside the gene matches.

The chain has TRBV28 and TRBJ2-3; TRBD2 aligns across 10 bases. Germline CDR1 reads MDHEN; CDR2 reads SYDVKM. This CDR3 comprises 15 residues. V was pared by 7 bases and J by 3 bases, with 7 bases of the junction left unmatched. CDR3: CASTPSGRGTDTQYF. In DNA form, the CDR3 reads TGTGCCAGCACTCCAAGCGGGAGGGGGACAGATACGCAGTATTTT.

This clone was recorded at least ten times. The chain joins TRBV5-1 to TRBJ2-3; unclear D gene. Germline V gene data show CDR1 as SGHRS and CDR2 as YFSETQ. The CDR3 has 15 amino acids. V lost 3 bases, J lost 0 bases, and 11 bases lay in between. The CDR3 DNA is TGCGCCAGCAGCTCTCGAGGCGCTAGCACAGATACGCAGTATTTT. Protein sequence: CASSSRGASTDTQYF.